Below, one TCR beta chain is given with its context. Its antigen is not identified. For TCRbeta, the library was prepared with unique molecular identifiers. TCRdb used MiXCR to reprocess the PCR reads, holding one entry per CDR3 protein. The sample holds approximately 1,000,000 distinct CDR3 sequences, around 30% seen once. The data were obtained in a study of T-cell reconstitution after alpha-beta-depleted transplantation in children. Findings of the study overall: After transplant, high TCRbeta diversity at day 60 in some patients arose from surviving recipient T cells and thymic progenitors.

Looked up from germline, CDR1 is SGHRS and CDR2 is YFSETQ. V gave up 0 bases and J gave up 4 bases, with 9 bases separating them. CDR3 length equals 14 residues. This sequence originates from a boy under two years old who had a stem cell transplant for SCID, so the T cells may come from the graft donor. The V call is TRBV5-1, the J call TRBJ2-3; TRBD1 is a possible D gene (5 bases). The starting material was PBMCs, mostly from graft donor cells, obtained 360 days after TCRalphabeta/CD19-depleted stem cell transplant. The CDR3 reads CASSLEQGPDTQYF. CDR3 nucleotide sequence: TGCGCCAGCAGCTTGGAGCAGGGTCCAGATACGCAGTATTTT.